This is a list of T cell receptor beta chains from one sample in a study of radiotherapy plus CTLA-4 blockade in lung cancer. Some clones are missing from TCRdb's copy, which holds only in-frame ones; the method was immunoSEQ multiplex PCR. The sample has about 49,000 clones, about 85% seen once. The source material was peripheral blood, sampled from a patient treated with radiotherapy plus ipilimumab. These TCRs come from a human donor with non-small cell lung cancer whose response to radiotherapy plus ipilimumab could not be evaluated. Each CDR3 is given with its conserved first and last residue. The order of the fields is V gene, J gene, D gene, clone size, CDR3 protein, CDR3 DNA. A D gene is named only where the DNA matches it firmly. Clone size appears in some rows only: once, few, many, or a class for an expanded clone.

>TRBV7-3|TRBJ2-3|.|few
CASSRGGTDTQYF
TGTGCCAGCAGCAGGGGCGGAACAGATACGCAGTATTTT
>TRBV28|TRBJ1-1|TRBD1|.
CASSPGGTEAFF
TGTGCCAGCAGTCCAGGGGGCACTGAAGCTTTCTTT
>TRBV28|TRBJ1-2|TRBD1|.
CASSFSGQEHQGTF
TGTGCCAGCAGTTTCTCCGGACAGGAACATCAGGGGACCTTC
>TRBV29-1|TRBJ2-7|TRBD1|.
CSVAFLPGQGGYEQYF
TGCAGCGTTGCCTTCCTACCGGGACAGGGAGGCTACGAGCAGTACTTC
>TRBV7-9|TRBJ2-5|.|.
CASSNPAHRSPEETQYF
TGTGCCAGCAGCAACCCCGCCCACAGGTCCCCCGAGGAGACCCAGTACTTC
>TRBV29-1|TRBJ2-3|TRBD2|.
CSVEYAGDFTDTQYF
TGCAGCGTTGAATATGCGGGAGACTTCACAGATACGCAGTATTTT
>TRBV19|TRBJ1-4|.|few
CASSTTPGYEKLFF
TGTGCCAGTAGTACAACTCCAGGGTACGAAAAACTGTTTTTT
>TRBV6-6|TRBJ1-3|.|.
CASSYFPGSTGNTIYF
TGTGCCAGCAGTTACTTTCCGGGTAGCACTGGAAACACCATATATTTT
>TRBV29-1|TRBJ2-3|TRBD2|.
CSSQERRLAGGRADTQYF
TGCAGCTCCCAAGAACGAAGACTAGCGGGAGGGCGGGCAGATACGCAGTATTTT
>TRBV29-1|TRBJ1-3|TRBD1|.
CSVPGGGNTIYF
TGCAGCGTCCCAGGGGGGGGAAACACCATATATTTT
>TRBV6-1|TRBJ2-7|.|.
CASSESGPRGEQYF
TGTGCCAGCAGTGAATCAGGGCCCAGGGGCGAGCAGTACTTC